This TCR beta chain was sequenced during a study of vaccination effects on CD4 cells after COVID-19. Study-level points and caveats: New vaccine-induced clones made up most post-vaccine spike-reactive clones in convalescents.

In germline, CDR1 is MGHDK, CDR2 SYGVNS. The germline V and J ends were trimmed by 5 bases and 8 bases, with 18 bases remaining between them. The CDR3 has 14 amino acids. CD4+ T cells specific for antigen were expanded with viral peptide pools by the ViraFEST assay before sequencing. Culturing for ten to eleven days preceded CD4+ T cell isolation. It was between March and December 2020 that the person had a SARS-CoV-2 infection confirmed by PCR. The culture medium for a few million PBMC per well included about 9 IU/ml IL-2 and roughly 10 ug/ml peptides. Comments on this clone: Its matching antigen is unknown.

The assay was immunoSEQ multiplex PCR, and TCRdb's table has in-frame clones only and misses some. The data contain more than 20,000 clones, around 75% of them seen just once; the ten biggest clones take up over 35%. This receptor was taken from a human donor who had a prior SARS-CoV-2 infection. The V gene is TRBV25-1, the J gene TRBJ1-2; TRBD1 might be the D (6 bases). The source was CD4+ T cells from PBMCs cultured with a peptide pool, collected before COVID-19 vaccination. DNA of the CDR3: TGTGCCAGCAGTCCCGGGGGCAGCGTGGGGGGCTACACCTTC. It is translated as CASSPGGSVGGYTF.